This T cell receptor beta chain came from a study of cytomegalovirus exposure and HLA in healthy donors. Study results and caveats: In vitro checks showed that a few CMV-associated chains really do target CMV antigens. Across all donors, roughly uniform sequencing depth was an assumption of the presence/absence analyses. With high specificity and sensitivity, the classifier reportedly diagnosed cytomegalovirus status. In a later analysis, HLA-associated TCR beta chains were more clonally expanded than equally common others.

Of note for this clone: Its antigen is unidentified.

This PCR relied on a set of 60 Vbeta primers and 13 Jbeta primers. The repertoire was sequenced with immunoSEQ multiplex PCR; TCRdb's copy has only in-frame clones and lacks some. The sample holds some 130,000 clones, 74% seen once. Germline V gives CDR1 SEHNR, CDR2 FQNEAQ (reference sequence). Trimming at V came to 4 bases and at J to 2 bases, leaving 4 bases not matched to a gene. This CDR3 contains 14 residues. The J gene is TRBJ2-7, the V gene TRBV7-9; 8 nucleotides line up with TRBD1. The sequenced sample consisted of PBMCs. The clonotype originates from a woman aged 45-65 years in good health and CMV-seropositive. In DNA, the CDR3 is TGTGCCAGCAGCTCCCGGGACAGGACCTACGAGCAGTACTTC. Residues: CASSSRDRTYEQYF.